This paragraph reports one T cell receptor (beta chain). This clonotype was seen only once. Its antigen specificity is not known. No clone much larger than this one lies a single base away; base qualities are absent. This entry belongs to a study of post-analysis software for immune sequencing data (dated by TCRdb to between 2015 and 2016). At the level of the whole study: Disease courses on record covered relapsing-remitting, secondary progressive and progressive-relapsing multiple sclerosis, though some patients had no subtype annotation. The multiple sclerosis patient repertoires were compared with approximately 11 previously published healthy control repertoires from donors aged about 6 to 28 years. A subset of samples was prepared in parallel using single-end sample barcoding, then pooled and co-amplified after Illumina adapter ligation. Results the study describes overall, beyond this receptor: Normalized Chao1 diversity was significantly lower in multiple sclerosis patients than controls, suggesting substantial peripheral T-cell clonal expansion. Strong co-clustering of samples prepared in the same batch was shown by direct clustering with F measure, prompting a batch-effect correction. The multiple sclerosis patient group was slightly younger than the control group.

The library relied on PCR. The instrument given in TCRdb is Illumina HiSeq 2500. To reduce PCR and sequencing biases, unique molecular identifiers were built into the TCR beta cDNA libraries. Approximately 500,000 cDNA molecules were obtained for every 1 to 10 million input T cells, so each molecule roughly corresponded to one T cell. The patient libraries were prepared and sequenced using the same protocol as the earlier healthy control dataset. Within a given batch, samples were prepared together, multiplexed and sequenced on the same HiSeq lane. The authors' analysis ran thus. Raw barcoded reads were processed with MIGEC, discarding single-read molecular identifier groups before consensus assembly and CDR3 extraction. VDJtools was used for post-analysis of the clonotype tables, with diversity normalized by down-sampling every dataset to the smallest sample size. In repertoire overlap clustering, CDR3 amino acid sequences, but not nucleotide sequences, were matched to correct batch-related cross-sample contamination. TCRdb passed the public sequencing reads through fastp at Q25 and MiXCR, retaining productive beta sequences. Entries that share a CDR3 protein sequence are merged under the most common genes and DNA. The V and J calls reflect TCRdb's pipeline rather than the authors' work. Present in this sample are hundreds of thousands of distinct CDR3 sequences, roughly 27% of which were seen just once. The top ten constitute around 0.56% of the sample.

To demonstrate the VDJtools post-analysis software, the study profiled TCR beta repertoires from the peripheral blood of 13 young patients with multiple sclerosis. Multiple sclerosis patients were children and adolescents aged about 6 to 15 years. The receptor was isolated from a girl aged 10-17 years with multiple sclerosis. Sequencing was performed on blood.

The CDR3 protein: CATSREGGWLEEQFF. Read as DNA, the sequence is TGTGCCACCAGCAGAGAGGGGGGTTGGTTGGAGGAGCAGTTCTTC. Recombination joined TRBV15 with TRBJ2-1, and possibly TRBD2, on 6 matching bases. V loses 0 bases of germline sequence and J loses 10 bases, and the interval between the two ends is 16 bases. The germline V gene (reference sequence) sets CDR1 to LNHNV and CDR2 to YYDKDF. The CDR3 goes from the cysteine to the phenylalanine over 15 residues. Here the CDR3 DNA is all that survives: 45 bases in frame from base 1. The variable domain in full, with residues beyond the CDR3 obtained from the reference TRBV15 and TRBJ2-1 genes, is DAMVIQNPRYQVTQFGKPVTLSCSQTLNHNVMYWYQQKSSQAPKLLFHYYDKDFNNEADTPDNFQSRRPNTSFCFLDIRSPGLGDTAMYLCATSREGGWLEEQFFGPGTRLTVL.